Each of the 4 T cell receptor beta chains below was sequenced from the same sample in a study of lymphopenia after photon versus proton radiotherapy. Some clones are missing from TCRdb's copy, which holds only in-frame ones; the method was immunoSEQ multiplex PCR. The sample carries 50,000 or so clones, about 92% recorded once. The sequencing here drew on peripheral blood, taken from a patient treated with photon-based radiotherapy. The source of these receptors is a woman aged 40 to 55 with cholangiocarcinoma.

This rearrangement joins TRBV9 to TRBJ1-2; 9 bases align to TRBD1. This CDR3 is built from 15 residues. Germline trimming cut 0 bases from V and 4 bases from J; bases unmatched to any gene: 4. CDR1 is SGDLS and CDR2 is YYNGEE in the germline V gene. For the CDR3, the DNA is TGTGCCAGCAGCGTAGCGGGACAGGGACCCTATGGCTACACCTTC. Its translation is CASSVAGQGPYGYTF.

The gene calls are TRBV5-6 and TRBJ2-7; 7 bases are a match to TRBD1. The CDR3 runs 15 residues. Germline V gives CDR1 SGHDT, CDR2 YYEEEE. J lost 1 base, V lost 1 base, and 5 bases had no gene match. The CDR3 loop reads CASSLLGTASYEQYF. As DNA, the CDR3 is TGTGCCAGCAGCTTGCTTGGGACAGCATCCTACGAGCAGTACTTC.

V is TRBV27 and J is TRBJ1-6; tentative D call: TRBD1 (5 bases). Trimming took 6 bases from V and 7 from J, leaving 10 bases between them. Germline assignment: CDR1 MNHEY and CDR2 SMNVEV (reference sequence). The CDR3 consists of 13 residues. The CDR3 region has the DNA TGTGCCAGCAGGGCGGGGGTAAATTCACCCCTCCACTTT. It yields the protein CASRAGVNSPLHF.

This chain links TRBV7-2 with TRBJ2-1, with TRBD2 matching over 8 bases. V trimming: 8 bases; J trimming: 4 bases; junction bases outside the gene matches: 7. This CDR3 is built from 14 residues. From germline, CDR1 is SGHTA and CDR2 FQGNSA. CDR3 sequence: CASQRLARYNEQFF. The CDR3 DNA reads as TGTGCCAGCCAACGACTAGCGAGATACAATGAGCAGTTCTTC.